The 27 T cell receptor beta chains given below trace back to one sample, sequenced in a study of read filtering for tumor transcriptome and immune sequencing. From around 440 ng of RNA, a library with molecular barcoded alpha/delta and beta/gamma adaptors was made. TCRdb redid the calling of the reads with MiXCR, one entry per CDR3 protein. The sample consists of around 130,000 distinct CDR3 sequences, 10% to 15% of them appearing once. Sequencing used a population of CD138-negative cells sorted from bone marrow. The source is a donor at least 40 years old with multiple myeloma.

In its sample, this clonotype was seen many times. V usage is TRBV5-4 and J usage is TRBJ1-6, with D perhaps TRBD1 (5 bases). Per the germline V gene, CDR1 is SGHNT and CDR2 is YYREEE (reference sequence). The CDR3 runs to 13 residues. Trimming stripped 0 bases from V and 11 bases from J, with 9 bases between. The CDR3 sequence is CASSLGQYPPLHF. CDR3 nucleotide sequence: TGTGCCAGCAGCTTGGGACAGTATCCACCCCTCCACTTT.

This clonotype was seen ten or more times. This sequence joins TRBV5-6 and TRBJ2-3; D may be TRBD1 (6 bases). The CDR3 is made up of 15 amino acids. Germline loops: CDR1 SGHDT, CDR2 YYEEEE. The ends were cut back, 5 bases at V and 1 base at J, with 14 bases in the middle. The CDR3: CASRPTGAGTDTQYF. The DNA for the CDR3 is TGTGCCAGCAGACCGACAGGCGCCGGCACAGATACGCAGTATTTT.

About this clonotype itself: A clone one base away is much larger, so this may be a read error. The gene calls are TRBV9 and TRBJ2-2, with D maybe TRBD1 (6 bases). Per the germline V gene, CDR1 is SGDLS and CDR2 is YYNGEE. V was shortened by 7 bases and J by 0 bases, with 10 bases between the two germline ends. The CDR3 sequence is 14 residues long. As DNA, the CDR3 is TGTGCCAGCGGAGCAGGGGCGAACACCGGGGAGCTGTTTTTT. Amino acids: CASGAGANTGELFF.

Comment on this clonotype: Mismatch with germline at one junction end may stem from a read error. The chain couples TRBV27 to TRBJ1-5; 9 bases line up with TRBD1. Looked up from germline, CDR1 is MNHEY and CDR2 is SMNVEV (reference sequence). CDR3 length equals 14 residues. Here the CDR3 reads CASSHGQGHQTQHF. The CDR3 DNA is TGTGCCAGCAGCCACGGACAGGGGCATCAGACCCAGCATTTT.

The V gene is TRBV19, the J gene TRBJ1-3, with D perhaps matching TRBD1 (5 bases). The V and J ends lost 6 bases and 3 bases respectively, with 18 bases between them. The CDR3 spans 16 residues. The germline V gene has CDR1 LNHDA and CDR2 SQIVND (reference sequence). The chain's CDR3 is CASRTGTLPSGNTIYF. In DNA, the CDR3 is TGTGCCAGTAGGACCGGGACTCTACCGAGTGGAAACACCATATATTTT.

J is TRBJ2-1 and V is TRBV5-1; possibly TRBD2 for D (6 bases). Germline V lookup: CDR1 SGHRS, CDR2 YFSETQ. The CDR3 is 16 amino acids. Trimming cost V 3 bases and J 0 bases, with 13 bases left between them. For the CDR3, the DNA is TGCGCCAGCAGCTCCTCGTGGCGGGGCTCCTACAATGAGCAGTTCTTC. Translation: CASSSSWRGSYNEQFF.

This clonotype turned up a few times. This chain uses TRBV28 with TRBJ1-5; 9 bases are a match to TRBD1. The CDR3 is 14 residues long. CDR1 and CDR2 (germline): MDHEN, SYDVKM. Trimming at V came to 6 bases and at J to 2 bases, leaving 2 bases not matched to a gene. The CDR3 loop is CASRRQGGNQPQHF. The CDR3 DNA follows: TGTGCCAGCAGAAGACAGGGGGGCAATCAGCCCCAGCATTTT.

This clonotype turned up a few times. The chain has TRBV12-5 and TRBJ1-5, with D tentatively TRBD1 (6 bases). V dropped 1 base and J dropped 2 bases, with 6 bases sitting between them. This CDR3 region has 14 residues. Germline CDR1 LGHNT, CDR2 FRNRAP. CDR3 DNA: TGTGCTAGTGGTTTGGGACAGGGCAATCAGCCCCAGCATTTT. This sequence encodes CASGLGQGNQPQHF.

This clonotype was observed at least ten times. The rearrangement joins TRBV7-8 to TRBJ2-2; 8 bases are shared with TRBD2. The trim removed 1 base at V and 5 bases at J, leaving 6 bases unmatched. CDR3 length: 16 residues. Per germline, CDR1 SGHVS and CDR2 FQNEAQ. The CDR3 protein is CASSLDSSGGTGELFF. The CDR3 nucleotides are TGTGCCAGCAGCTTAGATTCGAGCGGGGGAACCGGGGAGCTGTTTTTT.

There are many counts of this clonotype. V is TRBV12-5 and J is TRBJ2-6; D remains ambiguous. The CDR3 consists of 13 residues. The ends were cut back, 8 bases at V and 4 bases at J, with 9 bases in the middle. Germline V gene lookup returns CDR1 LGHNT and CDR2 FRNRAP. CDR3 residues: CASSGSGANVLTF. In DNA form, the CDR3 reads TGTGCTAGTTCTGGGTCCGGGGCCAACGTCCTGACTTTC.

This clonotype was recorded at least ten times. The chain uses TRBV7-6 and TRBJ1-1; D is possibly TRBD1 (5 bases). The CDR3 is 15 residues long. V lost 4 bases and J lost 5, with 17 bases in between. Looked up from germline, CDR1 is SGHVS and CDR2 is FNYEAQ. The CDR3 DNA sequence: TGTGCCAGCAGCTCACAAGGATTCCAGGGAACTGAAGCTTTCTTT. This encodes CASSSQGFQGTEAFF.

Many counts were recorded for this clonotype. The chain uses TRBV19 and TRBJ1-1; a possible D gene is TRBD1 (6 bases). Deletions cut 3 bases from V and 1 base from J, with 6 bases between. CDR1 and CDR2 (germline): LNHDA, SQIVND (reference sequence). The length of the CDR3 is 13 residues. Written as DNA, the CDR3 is TGTGCCAGTAGTATGACAGGGAACACTGAAGCTTTCTTT. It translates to CASSMTGNTEAFF. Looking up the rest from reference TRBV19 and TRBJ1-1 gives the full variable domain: DGGITQSPKYLFRKEGQNVTLSCEQNLNHDAMYWYRQDPGQGLRLIYYSQIVNDFQKGDIAEGYSVSREKKESFPLTVTSAQKNPTAFYLCASSMTGNTEAFFGQGTRLTVV.

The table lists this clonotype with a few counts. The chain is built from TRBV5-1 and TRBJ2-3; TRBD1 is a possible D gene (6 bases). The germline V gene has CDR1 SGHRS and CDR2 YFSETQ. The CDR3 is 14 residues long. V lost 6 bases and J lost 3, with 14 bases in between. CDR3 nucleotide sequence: TGCGCCAGCACCAGAGGGCAGGGGACAGATACGCAGTATTTT. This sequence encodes CASTRGQGTDTQYF. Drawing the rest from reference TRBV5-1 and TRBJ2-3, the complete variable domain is KAGVTQTPRYLIKTRGQQVTLSCSPISGHRSVSWYQQTPGQGLQFLFEYFSETQRNKGNFPGRFSGRQFSNSRSEMNVSTLELGDSALYLCASTRGQGTDTQYFGPGTRLTVL.

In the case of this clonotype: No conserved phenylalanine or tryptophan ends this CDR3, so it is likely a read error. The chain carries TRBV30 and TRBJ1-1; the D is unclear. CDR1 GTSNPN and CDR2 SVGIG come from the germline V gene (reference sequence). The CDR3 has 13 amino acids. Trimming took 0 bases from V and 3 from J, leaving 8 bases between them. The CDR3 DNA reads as TGTGCCTGGAGTGTTACAGCAGACACTGAAGCTTTCGTT. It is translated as CAWSVTADTEAFV.

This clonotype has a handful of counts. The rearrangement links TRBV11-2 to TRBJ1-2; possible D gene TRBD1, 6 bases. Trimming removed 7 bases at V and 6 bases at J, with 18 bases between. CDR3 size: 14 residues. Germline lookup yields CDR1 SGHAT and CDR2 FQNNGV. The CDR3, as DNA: TGTGCCAGCACCACCAGTCGGGGGGCTCATGGCTACACCTTC. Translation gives CASTTSRGAHGYTF. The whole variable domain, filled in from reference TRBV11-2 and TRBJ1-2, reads EAGVAQSPRYKIIEKRQSVAFWCNPISGHATLYWYQQILGQGPKLLIQFQNNGVVDDSQLPKDRFSAERLKGVDSTLKIQPAKLEDSAVYLCASTTSRGAHGYTFGSGTRLTVV.

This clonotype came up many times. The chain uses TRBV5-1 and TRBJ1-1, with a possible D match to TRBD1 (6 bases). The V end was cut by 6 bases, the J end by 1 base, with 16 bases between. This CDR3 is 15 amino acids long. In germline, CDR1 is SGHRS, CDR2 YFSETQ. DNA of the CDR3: TGCGCCAGCACCCCTACTGGACAGTGGAACACTGAAGCTTTCTTT. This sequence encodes CASTPTGQWNTEAFF.

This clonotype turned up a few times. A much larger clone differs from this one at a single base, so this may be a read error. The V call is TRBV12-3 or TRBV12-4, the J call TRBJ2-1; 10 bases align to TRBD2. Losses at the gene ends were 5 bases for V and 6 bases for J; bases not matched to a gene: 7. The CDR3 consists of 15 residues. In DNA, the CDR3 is TGTGCCAGCAGTCCTTGGCCTAGCGGGAGCAATGAGCAGTTCTTC. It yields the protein CASSPWPSGSNEQFF.

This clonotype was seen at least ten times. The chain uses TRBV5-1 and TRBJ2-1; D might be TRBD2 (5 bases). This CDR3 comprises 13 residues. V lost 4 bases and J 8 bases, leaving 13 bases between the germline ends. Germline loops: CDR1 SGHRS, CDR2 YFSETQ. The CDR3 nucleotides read TGCGCCAGCAGCCCCCCGGACGGGGATGAGCAGTTCTTC. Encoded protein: CASSPPDGDEQFF.

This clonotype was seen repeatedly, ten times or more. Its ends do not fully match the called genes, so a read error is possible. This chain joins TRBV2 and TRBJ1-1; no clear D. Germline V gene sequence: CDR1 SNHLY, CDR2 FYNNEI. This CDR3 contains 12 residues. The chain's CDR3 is CASSEGPSEAFF. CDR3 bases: TGTGCCAGCAGCGAAGGACCGAGCGAAGCTTTCTTT.

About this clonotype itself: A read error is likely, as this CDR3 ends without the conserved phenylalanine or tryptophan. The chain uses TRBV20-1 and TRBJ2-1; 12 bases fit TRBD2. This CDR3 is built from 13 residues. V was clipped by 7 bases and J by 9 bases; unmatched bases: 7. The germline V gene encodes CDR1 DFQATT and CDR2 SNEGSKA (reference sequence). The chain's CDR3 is CSVGLAGGGEQFL. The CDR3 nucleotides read TGCAGTGTTGGGCTAGCGGGAGGGGGTGAGCAGTTCCTA.

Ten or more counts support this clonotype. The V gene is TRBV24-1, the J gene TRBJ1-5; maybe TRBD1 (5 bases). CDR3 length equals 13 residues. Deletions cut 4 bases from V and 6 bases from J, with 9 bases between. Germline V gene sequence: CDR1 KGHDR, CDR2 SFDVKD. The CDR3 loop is CATSEVGTQPQHF. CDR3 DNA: TGTGCCACCAGTGAGGTGGGGACTCAGCCCCAGCATTTT.

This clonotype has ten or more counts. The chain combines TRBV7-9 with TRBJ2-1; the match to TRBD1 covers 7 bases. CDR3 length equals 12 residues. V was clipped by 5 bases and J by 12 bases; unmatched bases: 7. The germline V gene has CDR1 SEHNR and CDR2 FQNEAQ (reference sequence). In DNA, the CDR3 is TGTGCCAGCAGCCAAGAGGGGGCCGGGCAGTTCTTC. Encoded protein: CASSQEGAGQFF.

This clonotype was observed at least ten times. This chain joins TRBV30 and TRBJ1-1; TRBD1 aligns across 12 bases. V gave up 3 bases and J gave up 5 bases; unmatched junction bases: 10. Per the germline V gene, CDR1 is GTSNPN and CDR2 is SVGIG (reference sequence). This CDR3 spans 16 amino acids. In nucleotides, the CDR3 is TGTGCCTGGAGCCTCGGGACAGGGGGCCTAAGGACTGAAGCTTTCTTT. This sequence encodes CAWSLGTGGLRTEAFF.

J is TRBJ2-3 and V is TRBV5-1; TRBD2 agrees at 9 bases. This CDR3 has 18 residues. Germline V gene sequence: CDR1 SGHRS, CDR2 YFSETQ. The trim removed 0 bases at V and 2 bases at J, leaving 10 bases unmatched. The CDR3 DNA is TGCGCCAGCAGCTTGGAGGGGGCCCTAGCGGGGTCCACAGATACGCAGTATTTT. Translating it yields CASSLEGALAGSTDTQYF.

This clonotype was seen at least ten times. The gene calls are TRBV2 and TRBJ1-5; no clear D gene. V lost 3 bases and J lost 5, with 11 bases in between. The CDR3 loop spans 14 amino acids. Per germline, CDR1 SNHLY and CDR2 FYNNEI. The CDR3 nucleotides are TGTGCCAGCAGTGACGCACTAAACTATCAGCCCCAGCATTTT. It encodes CASSDALNYQPQHF.

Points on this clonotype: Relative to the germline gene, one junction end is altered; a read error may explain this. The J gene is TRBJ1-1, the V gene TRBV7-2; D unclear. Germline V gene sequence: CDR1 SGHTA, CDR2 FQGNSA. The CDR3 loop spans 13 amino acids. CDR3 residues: CASSLTGNAEAFF. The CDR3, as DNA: TGTGCCAGCAGCTTAACGGGGAACGCTGAAGCTTTCTTT.

The CDR3: CASSLGWVDTQYF. The CDR3 DNA reads as TGTGCCAGCAGCTTAGGCTGGGTGGATACGCAGTATTTT. This chain connects TRBV11-1 to TRBJ2-3; no definite D call. The germline gives CDR1 SGHAT, CDR2 FQDESV (reference sequence). The CDR3 has 13 residues. The V end was cut by 1 base, the J end by 6 bases, with 8 bases between.